This entry lists 26 T cell receptor beta chains sequenced from one sample in a study of cytomegalovirus exposure and HLA in healthy donors. This PCR relied on a set of 60 Vbeta primers and 13 Jbeta primers. Clones were sequenced by immunoSEQ multiplex PCR, and TCRdb holds only the in-frame ones, with some missing. Of 180,000 or so clones in the sample, about four fifths were seen once. Source material: PBMCs. These receptors were obtained from a woman in her 30s in good health and CMV-seronegative.

The chain joins TRBV5-1 to TRBJ2-7; 9 bases fit TRBD1. CDR3 length: 16 amino acids. Germline V CDR1 and CDR2: SGHRS, YFSETQ. V dropped 4 bases and J dropped 6; count of bases not matched to a gene: 14. CDR3 DNA: TGCGCCAGCAGCCTGACCGCCGGACAGGGGAGGGGCGAGCAGTACTTC. It yields the protein CASSLTAGQGRGEQYF.

CDR3 sequence: CASSESGIPLYGYTF. CDR3 coding DNA: TGTGCCAGCAGTGAATCGGGAATTCCCCTCTATGGCTACACCTTC. V and J are TRBV6-1 and TRBJ1-2; D is unclear. The CDR3 loop spans 15 amino acids. Germline V lookup: CDR1 MNHNS, CDR2 SASEGT. The germline V and J ends were trimmed by 2 bases and 4 bases, with 14 bases remaining between them.

The chain recombines TRBV6-1 with TRBJ1-1; no clear D. Trimming left V 7 bases short and J 2 bases short, with 17 bases between. CDR3 size: 15 residues. CDR1 is MNHNS, CDR2 SASEGT, per germline. CDR3 nucleotides: TGTGCCAGCACAAAAGTGACACCGTTCAACACTGAAGCTTTCTTT. This encodes CASTKVTPFNTEAFF.

The J gene is TRBJ1-2, the V gene TRBV5-4, with D possibly being TRBD1 (6 bases). Per the germline V gene, CDR1 is SGHNT and CDR2 is YYREEE (reference sequence). The CDR3 length is 14 residues. The V end was cut by 1 base, the J end by 7 bases, with 14 bases between. The CDR3 protein is CASSLQGQGGGYTF. CDR3 DNA sequence: TGTGCCAGCAGCTTGCAGGGGCAGGGTGGTGGCTACACCTTC. The variable domain in full, with the rest retrieved from reference TRBV5-4 and TRBJ1-2, is ETGVTQSPTHLIKTRGQQVTLRCSSQSGHNTVSWYQQALGQGPQFIFQYYREEENGRGNFPPRFSGLQFPNYSSELNVNALELDDSALYLCASSLQGQGGGYTFGSGTRLTVV.

This chain joins TRBV11-1 and TRBJ2-4; maybe TRBD1 (6 bases). The CDR3 runs to 18 residues. V gave up 3 bases and J gave up 0 bases, with 18 bases separating them. Germline V gene lookup returns CDR1 SGHAT and CDR2 FQDESV (reference sequence). CDR3 region: CASSFGQWAGLAKNIQYF. The CDR3 DNA sequence: TGTGCCAGCAGCTTTGGACAGTGGGCGGGTTTAGCCAAAAACATTCAGTACTTC.

The chain uses TRBV4-1 and TRBJ2-2, with 9 positions matching TRBD2. Germline trimming cut 9 bases from V and 6 bases from J; bases unmatched to any gene: 8. Germline V gene data show CDR1 as MGHRA and CDR2 as YSYEKL. The CDR3 consists of 14 residues. CDR3 coding DNA: TGCGCCAGTTCCGGGACTAGCTTCGCCGGGGAGCTGTTTTTT. Translation gives CASSGTSFAGELFF.

The V and J genes are TRBV7-9 and TRBJ1-4, with D maybe TRBD1 (5 bases). CDR1 SEHNR and CDR2 FQNEAQ come from the germline V gene (reference sequence). This CDR3 region has 15 residues. Between the trimmed V and J ends, which lost 4 bases and 2 bases, there was a span of 11 bases. CDR3 region: CASSYLGGTNEKLFF. The CDR3 nucleotides read TGTGCCAGCAGCTATCTCGGGGGGACTAATGAAAAACTGTTTTTT.

The CDR3 nucleotides read TGTGCCAGCACTCCCGGGGGAAGCCAAGAGACCCAGTACTTC. Residues: CASTPGGSQETQYF. The chain recombines TRBV6-5 with TRBJ2-5, with D possibly matching TRBD2 (6 bases). Germline V CDR1 and CDR2: MNHEY, SVGAGI. Trimming shortened V by 7 bases and J by 1 base, and 13 bases separated the two germline ends. CDR3 length equals 14 residues.

The CDR3: CASSPRQVANTEAFF. The CDR3 nucleotides read TGTGCCAGCTCACCTCGACAGGTGGCGAACACTGAAGCTTTCTTT. The chain is built from TRBV18 and TRBJ1-1; D is perhaps TRBD1 (6 bases). This CDR3 region has 15 residues. V lost 3 bases, J lost 1 base, and 12 bases lay in between. CDR1 and CDR2 from the germline V gene are KGHSH and LQKENI.

This clone was picked up a small number of times. The chain couples TRBV7-7 to TRBJ1-1, with D unresolved. The V end lost 5 bases, the J end lost 1 base, and 8 bases lay between the germline ends. Germline V lookup: CDR1 SSHAT, CDR2 FNYEAQ (reference sequence). This CDR3 has 13 residues. The CDR3: CASSPQPNTEAFF. DNA for the CDR3: TGTGCCAGCAGCCCACAGCCGAACACTGAAGCTTTCTTT.

This clone has a single count. The gene calls are TRBV27 and TRBJ2-1, with 9 positions matching TRBD1. With V trimmed by 5 bases and J by 15 bases, 14 bases remained unmatched. The CDR3 runs to 14 residues. The germline V gene encodes CDR1 MNHEY and CDR2 SMNVEV (reference sequence). CDR3 nucleotide sequence: TGTGCCAGCAGTCCCAATCTCCCGGGACAGGGACCGTTCTTC. Amino acids: CASSPNLPGQGPFF.

This sequence joins TRBV6-6 and TRBJ1-5; D ambiguous. Germline V lookup: CDR1 MNHNY, CDR2 SVGAGI (reference sequence). The V gene lost 6 bases and the J gene lost 4 bases, with 7 bases spanning the gap. The CDR3 is 12 amino acids. DNA of the CDR3: TGTGCCAGCAGGGCACAGAATCAGCCCCAGCATTTT. This sequence encodes CASRAQNQPQHF.

The rearrangement links TRBV7-9 to TRBJ1-1, with D possibly TRBD1 on 5 matching bases. The V end was cut by 3 bases, the J end by 7 bases, with 18 bases between. Germline lookup yields CDR1 SEHNR and CDR2 FQNEAQ (reference sequence). This CDR3 contains 15 residues. The CDR3 reads CASSFQRQLVVEAFF. The CDR3 bases are TGTGCCAGCAGCTTTCAGAGACAGTTGGTCGTTGAAGCTTTCTTT.

The chain joins TRBV19 to TRBJ2-3; 10 positions agree with TRBD1. Germline V gives CDR1 LNHDA, CDR2 SQIVND (reference sequence). V lost 10 bases and J lost 6; bases outside the gene matches: 10. The CDR3 loop spans 14 amino acids. The CDR3 region is CATLPGTGDDTQYF. Here the CDR3 DNA reads TGTGCCACCCTCCCCGGGACAGGGGACGATACGCAGTATTTT.

The chain couples TRBV15 to TRBJ1-4; possibly TRBD1 for D (5 bases). The germline V gene encodes CDR1 LNHNV and CDR2 YYDKDF (reference sequence). V lost 0 bases and J 3 bases, leaving 8 bases between the germline ends. CDR3 length: 15 amino acids. In nucleotides, the CDR3 is TGTGCCACCAGCAGAGATGGAGGGGCTAATGAAAAACTGTTTTTT. This encodes CATSRDGGANEKLFF. The complete variable domain, with remaining parts taken from reference TRBV15 and TRBJ1-4, reads DAMVIQNPRYQVTQFGKPVTLSCSQTLNHNVMYWYQQKSSQAPKLLFHYYDKDFNNEADTPDNFQSRRPNTSFCFLDIRSPGLGDTAMYLCATSRDGGANEKLFFGSGTQLSVL.

Only one count was recorded for this clone. The chain joins TRBV15 to TRBJ1-2; no clear D gene. Germline V gene lookup returns CDR1 LNHNV and CDR2 YYDKDF (reference sequence). The V gene lost 9 bases and the J gene lost 4 bases, with 21 bases spanning the gap. The CDR3 is 15 amino acids. Here the CDR3 reads CATSISRGYFYGYTF. CDR3 in DNA: TGTGCCACATCTATATCCCGGGGTTACTTCTATGGCTACACCTTC. The full variable domain, its missing parts supplied by reference TRBV15 and TRBJ1-2, is DAMVIQNPRYQVTQFGKPVTLSCSQTLNHNVMYWYQQKSSQAPKLLFHYYDKDFNNEADTPDNFQSRRPNTSFCFLDIRSPGLGDTAMYLCATSISRGYFYGYTFGSGTRLTVV.

The chain joins TRBV6-5 to TRBJ2-1; 7 bases are a match to TRBD1. The V and J ends lost 0 bases and 0 bases, in that order; junction bases with no gene match: 2. Looked up from germline, CDR1 is MNHEY and CDR2 is SVGAGI. The CDR3 contains 16 residues. CDR3 nucleotide sequence: TGTGCCAGCAGTTACTCTGACAGGGTCTCCTACAATGAGCAGTTCTTC. It encodes CASSYSDRVSYNEQFF.

The V call is TRBV4-2, the J call TRBJ1-4; 7 bases align to TRBD1. V shed 3 bases, J shed 4 bases, and the junction held 14 bases outside the gene matches. The V gene's germline CDR1 is LGHNA and CDR2 YNFKEQ. The length of the CDR3 is 18 residues. CDR3 sequence reads: CASSQGAVNRGLNEKLFF. The CDR3 DNA sequence: TGTGCCAGCAGCCAGGGGGCCGTTAACAGGGGACTTAATGAAAAACTGTTTTTT.

The chain combines TRBV30 with TRBJ1-4; 10 positions match TRBD1. Germline V CDR1 and CDR2: GTSNPN, SVGIG (reference sequence). J was trimmed by 6 bases and V by 1 base; bases with no gene match: 11. The CDR3 loop spans 17 amino acids. CDR3 coding DNA: TGTGCCTGGAGTGCCGGGACAGGGGCTGAGTGGGATGAAAAACTGTTTTTT. Translated: CAWSAGTGAEWDEKLFF.

DNA for the CDR3: TGCAGCGTGGCAGGGGGCCTGGGCACTGAAGCTTTCTTT. Amino acid sequence: CSVAGGLGTEAFF. The rearrangement links TRBV29-1 to TRBJ1-1; 8 nucleotides align to TRBD1. Per the germline V gene, CDR1 is SQVTM and CDR2 is ANQGSEA. The CDR3 length is 13 residues. J lost 4 bases, V lost 6 bases, and 7 bases had no gene match.

The gene calls are TRBV6-4 and TRBJ2-7; D might be TRBD2 (6 bases). Trimming left V 10 bases short and J 2 bases short, with 15 bases between. The CDR3 contains 13 residues. The germline CDR1 and CDR2 sequences are MRHNA and SNTAGT. The CDR3 region is CATSRGLAYEQYF. CDR3 DNA sequence: TGTGCCACCTCGAGGGGACTCGCCTACGAGCAGTACTTC.

This rearrangement joins TRBV15 to TRBJ1-5, with 9 bases fitting TRBD1. The CDR3 consists of 16 residues. CDR1 and CDR2 from the germline V gene are LNHNV and YYDKDF (reference sequence). The V gene end was trimmed by 2 bases and the J gene end by 4 bases; junction bases not matched to a gene: 6. CDR3 sequence reads: CATSRSDRGWNQPQHF. The CDR3 nucleotides read TGTGCCACCAGCAGATCAGACAGGGGGTGGAATCAGCCCCAGCATTTT.

This chain links TRBV2 with TRBJ2-2; D is perhaps TRBD1 (6 bases). V shed 6 bases and J shed 4 bases, with 15 bases lying between them. Germline CDR1 is SNHLY and CDR2 is FYNNEI. The CDR3 spans 15 residues. CDR3 in DNA: TGTGCCAGCAGCGACTGGGACATCCCCACCGGGGAGCTGTTTTTT. It is translated as CASSDWDIPTGELFF.

This clone has a single count. This rearrangement joins TRBV4-1 to TRBJ2-1; weak D call: TRBD1 (6 bases). Between the trimmed V and J ends, which lost 11 bases and 4 bases, there was a span of 15 bases. The length of the CDR3 is 13 residues. The germline V gene encodes CDR1 MGHRA and CDR2 YSYEKL. CDR3 in DNA: TGCGCCGCCAGGGGAACGGGATACAATGAGCAGTTCTTC. Its translation is CAARGTGYNEQFF.

J is TRBJ1-1 and V is TRBV18; 7 bases line up with TRBD1. Per germline, CDR1 KGHSH and CDR2 LQKENI. The ends lost 0 bases at V and 8 bases at J; junction bases unmatched: 9. The CDR3 covers 15 residues. This CDR3 reads CASSPPLVVDREAFF. The CDR3 bases are TGTGCCAGCTCACCACCACTTGTCGTGGACAGGGAAGCTTTCTTT.

This sequence joins TRBV7-8 and TRBJ2-1; 8 nucleotides match TRBD1. Germline loops: CDR1 SGHVS, CDR2 FQNEAQ. The CDR3 extends over 15 amino acids. V shed 5 bases, J shed 10 bases, and the junction held 13 bases outside the gene matches. The CDR3 bases are TGTGCCAGCAGCCAACAGAATTCGGACAGGGACGAGCAGTTCTTC. Encoded protein: CASSQQNSDRDEQFF.